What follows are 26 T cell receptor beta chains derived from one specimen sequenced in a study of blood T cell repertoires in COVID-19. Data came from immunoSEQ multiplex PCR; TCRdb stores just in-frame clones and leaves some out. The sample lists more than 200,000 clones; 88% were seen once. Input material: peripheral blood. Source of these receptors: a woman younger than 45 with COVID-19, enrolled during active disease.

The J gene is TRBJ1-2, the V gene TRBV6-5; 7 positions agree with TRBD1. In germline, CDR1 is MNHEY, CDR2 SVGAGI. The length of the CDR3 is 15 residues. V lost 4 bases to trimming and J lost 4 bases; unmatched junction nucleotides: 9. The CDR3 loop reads CASSFTTGTAYGYTF. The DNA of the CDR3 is TGTGCCAGCAGTTTTACTACCGGGACAGCCTATGGCTACACCTTC.

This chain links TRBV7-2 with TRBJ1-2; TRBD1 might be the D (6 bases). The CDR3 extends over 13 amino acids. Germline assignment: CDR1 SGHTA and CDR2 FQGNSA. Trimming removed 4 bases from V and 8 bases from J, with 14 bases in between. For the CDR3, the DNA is TGTGCCAGCAGCTCAGCAGGGGTGGGCGGCTACACCTTC. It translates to CASSSAGVGGYTF.

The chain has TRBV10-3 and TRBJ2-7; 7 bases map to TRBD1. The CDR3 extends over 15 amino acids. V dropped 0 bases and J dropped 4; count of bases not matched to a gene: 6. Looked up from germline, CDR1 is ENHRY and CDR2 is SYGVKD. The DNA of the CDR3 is TGTGCCATCAGTGAGTCGAACCGGGACAGTTACGAGCAGTACTTC. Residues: CAISESNRDSYEQYF.

CDR3 region: CAIRGGGSSYEQYF. The CDR3 bases are TGTGCCATCAGGGGAGGTGGCAGCTCCTACGAGCAGTACTTC. The chain recombines TRBV10-3 with TRBJ2-7, with D perhaps TRBD2 (6 bases). CDR3 size: 14 residues. CDR1 and CDR2 from the germline V gene are ENHRY and SYGVKD. Trimming left V 6 bases short and J 0 bases short, with 12 bases between.

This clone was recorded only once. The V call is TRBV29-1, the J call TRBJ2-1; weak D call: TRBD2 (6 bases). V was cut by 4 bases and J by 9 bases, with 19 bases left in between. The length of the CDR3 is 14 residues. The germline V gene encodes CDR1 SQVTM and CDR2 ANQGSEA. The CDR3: CSVARSRAGFEQFF. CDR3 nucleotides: TGCAGCGTTGCCCGCTCAAGGGCGGGGTTTGAGCAGTTCTTC.

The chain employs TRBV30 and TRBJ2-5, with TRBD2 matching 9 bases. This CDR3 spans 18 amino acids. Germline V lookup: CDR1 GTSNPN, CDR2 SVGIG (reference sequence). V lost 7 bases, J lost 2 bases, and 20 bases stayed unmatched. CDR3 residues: CASTRSTIAGATQETQYF. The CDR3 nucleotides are TGTGCCTCCACCCGATCCACCATAGCGGGAGCGACACAAGAGACCCAGTACTTC.

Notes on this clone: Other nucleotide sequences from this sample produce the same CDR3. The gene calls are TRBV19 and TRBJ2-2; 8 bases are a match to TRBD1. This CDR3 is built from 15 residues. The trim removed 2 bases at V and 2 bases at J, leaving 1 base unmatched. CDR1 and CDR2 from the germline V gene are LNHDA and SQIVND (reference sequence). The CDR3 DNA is TGTGCCAGTAGTATACAGGGGGCAAACACCGGGGAGCTGTTTTTT. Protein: CASSIQGANTGELFF.

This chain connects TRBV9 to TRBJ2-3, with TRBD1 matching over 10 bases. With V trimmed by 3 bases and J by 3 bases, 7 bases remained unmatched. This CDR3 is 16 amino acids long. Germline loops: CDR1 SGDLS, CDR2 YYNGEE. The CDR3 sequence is CASSGGGDRGTDTQYF. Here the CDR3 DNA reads TGTGCCAGCAGCGGCGGAGGGGACAGGGGTACAGATACGCAGTATTTT.

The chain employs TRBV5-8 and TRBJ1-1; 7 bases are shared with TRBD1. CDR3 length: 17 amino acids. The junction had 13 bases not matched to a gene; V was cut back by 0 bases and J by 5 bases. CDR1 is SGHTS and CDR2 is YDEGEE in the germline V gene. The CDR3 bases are TGTGCCAGCAGCTTGGAGCTTGGTGGCAGGGGGAGGACTGAAGCTTTCTTT. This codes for CASSLELGGRGRTEAFF.

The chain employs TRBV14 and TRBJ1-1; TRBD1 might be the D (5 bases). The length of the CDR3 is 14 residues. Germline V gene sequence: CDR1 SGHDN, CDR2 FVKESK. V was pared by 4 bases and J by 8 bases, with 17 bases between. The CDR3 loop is CASSRAPSGSEAFF. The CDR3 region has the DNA TGTGCCAGCAGCCGCGCCCCTTCAGGGTCCGAAGCTTTCTTT.

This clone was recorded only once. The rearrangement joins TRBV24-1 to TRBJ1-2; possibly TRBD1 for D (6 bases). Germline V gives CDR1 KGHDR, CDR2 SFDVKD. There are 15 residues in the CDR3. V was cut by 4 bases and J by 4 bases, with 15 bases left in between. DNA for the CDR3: TGTGCCACCAGTGAGGGGTCCGGGACACCCTATGGCTACACCTTC. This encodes CATSEGSGTPYGYTF.

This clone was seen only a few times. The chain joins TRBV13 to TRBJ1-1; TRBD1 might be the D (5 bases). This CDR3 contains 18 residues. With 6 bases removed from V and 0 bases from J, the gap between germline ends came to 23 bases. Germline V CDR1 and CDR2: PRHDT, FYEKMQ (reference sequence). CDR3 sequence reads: CASRAYSQGSSMNTEAFF. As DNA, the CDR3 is TGTGCCAGCAGGGCTTATTCTCAGGGAAGCAGCATGAACACTGAAGCTTTCTTT.

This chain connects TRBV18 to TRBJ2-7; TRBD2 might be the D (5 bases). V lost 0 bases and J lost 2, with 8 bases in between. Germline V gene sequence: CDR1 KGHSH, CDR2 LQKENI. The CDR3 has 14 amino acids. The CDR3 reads CASSPPYGAYEQYF. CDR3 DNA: TGTGCCAGCTCACCACCGTACGGGGCCTACGAGCAGTACTTC.

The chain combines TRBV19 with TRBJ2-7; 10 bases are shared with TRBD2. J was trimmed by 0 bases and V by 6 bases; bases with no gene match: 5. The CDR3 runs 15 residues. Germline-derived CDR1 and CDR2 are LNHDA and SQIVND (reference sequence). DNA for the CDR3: TGTGCCAGTAGCTCACTAGCGGGGCACTCCTACGAGCAGTACTTC. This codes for CASSSLAGHSYEQYF.

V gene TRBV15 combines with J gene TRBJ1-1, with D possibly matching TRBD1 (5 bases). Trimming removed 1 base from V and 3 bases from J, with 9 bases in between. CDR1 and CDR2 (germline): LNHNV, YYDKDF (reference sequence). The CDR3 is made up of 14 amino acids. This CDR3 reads CATSRAGMHTEAFF. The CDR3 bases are TGTGCCACCAGCAGAGCAGGGATGCACACTGAAGCTTTCTTT. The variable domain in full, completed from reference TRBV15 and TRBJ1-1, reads DAMVIQNPRYQVTQFGKPVTLSCSQTLNHNVMYWYQQKSSQAPKLLFHYYDKDFNNEADTPDNFQSRRPNTSFCFLDIRSPGLGDTAMYLCATSRAGMHTEAFFGQGTRLTVV.

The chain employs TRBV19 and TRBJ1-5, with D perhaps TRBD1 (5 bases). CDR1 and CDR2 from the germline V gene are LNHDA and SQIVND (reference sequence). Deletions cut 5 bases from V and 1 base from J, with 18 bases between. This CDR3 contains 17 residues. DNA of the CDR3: TGTGCCAGTAGTGCCCGGGGGGGAGGGAGAAGCAATCAGCCCCAGCATTTT. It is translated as CASSARGGGRSNQPQHF.

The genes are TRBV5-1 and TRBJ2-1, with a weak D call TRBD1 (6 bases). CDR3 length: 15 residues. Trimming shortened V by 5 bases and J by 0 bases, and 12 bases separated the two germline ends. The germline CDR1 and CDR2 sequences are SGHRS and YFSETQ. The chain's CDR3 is CASRLTGHSYNEQFF. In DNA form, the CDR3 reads TGCGCCAGCAGGCTAACAGGGCACTCCTACAATGAGCAGTTCTTC.

CDR3: CASTPTGVGEQFF. Written as DNA, the CDR3 is TGTGCCAGCACCCCCACAGGGGTCGGTGAGCAGTTCTTC. The J gene is TRBJ2-1, the V gene TRBV7-9; 7 nucleotides line up with TRBD1. V lost 7 bases to trimming and J lost 9 bases; unmatched junction nucleotides: 9. Per germline, CDR1 SEHNR and CDR2 FQNEAQ (reference sequence). The CDR3 runs 13 residues. Variable domain in full (rest from reference TRBV7-9 and TRBJ2-1): DTGVSQNPRHKITKRGQNVTFRCDPISEHNRLYWYRQTLGQGPEFLTYFQNEAQLEKSRLLSDRFSAERPKGSFSTLEIQRTEQGDSAMYLCASTPTGVGEQFFGPGTRLTVL.

CDR3 amino acids: CASNSLAGAGISGANVLTF. In DNA form, the CDR3 reads TGTGCCAGCAACTCACTAGCGGGGGCCGGAATCTCTGGGGCCAACGTCCTGACTTTC. V and J are TRBV28 and TRBJ2-6; 11 positions match TRBD2. The CDR3 has 19 amino acids. Germline V gives CDR1 MDHEN, CDR2 SYDVKM. V was clipped by 7 bases and J by 0 bases; unmatched bases: 11.

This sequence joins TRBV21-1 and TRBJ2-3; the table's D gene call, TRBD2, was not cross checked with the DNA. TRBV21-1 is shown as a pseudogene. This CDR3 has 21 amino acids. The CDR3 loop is CASSKEGFTSGSLSGTDTQYF. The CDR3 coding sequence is TGTGCCAGCAGCAAAGAAGGGTTTACTAGCGGGAGTTTGAGTGGCACAGATACGCAGTATTTT.

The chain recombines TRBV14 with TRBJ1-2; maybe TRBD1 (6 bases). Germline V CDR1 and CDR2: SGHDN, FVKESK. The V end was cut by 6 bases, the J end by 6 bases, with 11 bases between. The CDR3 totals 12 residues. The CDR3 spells CASSPGGNGYTF. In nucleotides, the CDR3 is TGTGCCAGCAGTCCTGGGGGCAATGGCTACACCTTC.

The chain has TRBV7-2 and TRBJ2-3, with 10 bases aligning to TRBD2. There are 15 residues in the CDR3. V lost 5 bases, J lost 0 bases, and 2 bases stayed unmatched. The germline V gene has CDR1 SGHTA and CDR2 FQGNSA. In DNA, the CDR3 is TGTGCCAGCAGCGGGACTAGCGCCAGCACAGATACGCAGTATTTT. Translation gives CASSGTSASTDTQYF.

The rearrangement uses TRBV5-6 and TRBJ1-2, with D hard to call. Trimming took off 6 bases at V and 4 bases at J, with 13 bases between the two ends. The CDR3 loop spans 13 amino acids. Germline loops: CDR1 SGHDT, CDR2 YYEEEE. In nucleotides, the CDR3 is TGTGCCAGCACCCCGGAGGGTAGCTATGGCTACACCTTC. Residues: CASTPEGSYGYTF.

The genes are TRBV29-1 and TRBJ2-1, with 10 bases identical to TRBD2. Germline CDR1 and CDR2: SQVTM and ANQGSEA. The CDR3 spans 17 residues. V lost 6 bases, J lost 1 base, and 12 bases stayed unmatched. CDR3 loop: CSVSGLAALGSYNEQFF. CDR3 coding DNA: TGCAGCGTATCCGGACTAGCGGCCCTCGGGTCCTACAATGAGCAGTTCTTC.

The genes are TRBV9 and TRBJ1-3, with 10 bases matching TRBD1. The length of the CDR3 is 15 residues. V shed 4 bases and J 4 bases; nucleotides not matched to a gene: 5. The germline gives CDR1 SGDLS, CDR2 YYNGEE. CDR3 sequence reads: CASSPGQGRGNTIYF. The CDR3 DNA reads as TGTGCCAGCAGCCCGGGACAGGGGAGAGGAAACACCATATATTTT.

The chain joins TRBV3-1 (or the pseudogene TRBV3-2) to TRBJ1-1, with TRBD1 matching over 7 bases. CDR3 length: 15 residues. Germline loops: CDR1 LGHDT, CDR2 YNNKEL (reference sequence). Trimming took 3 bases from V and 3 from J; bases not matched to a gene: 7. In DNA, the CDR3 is TGTGCCAGCAGCCATACACAGGGGAACGACACTGAAGCTTTCTTT. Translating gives CASSHTQGNDTEAFF.